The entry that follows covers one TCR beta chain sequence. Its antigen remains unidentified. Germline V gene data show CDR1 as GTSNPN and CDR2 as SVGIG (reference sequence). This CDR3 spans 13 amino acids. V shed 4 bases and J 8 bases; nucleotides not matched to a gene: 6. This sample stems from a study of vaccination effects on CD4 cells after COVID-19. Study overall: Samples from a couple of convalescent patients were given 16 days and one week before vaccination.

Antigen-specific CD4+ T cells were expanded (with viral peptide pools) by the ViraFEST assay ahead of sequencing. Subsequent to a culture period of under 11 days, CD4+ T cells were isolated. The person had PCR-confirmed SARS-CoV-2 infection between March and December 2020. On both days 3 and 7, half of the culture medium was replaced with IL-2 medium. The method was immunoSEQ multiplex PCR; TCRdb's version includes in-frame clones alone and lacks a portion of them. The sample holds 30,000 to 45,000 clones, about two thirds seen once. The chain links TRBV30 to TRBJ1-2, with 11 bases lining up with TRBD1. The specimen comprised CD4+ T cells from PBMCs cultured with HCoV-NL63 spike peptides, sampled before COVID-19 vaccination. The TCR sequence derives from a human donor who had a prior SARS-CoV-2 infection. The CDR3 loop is CAWTVDRGLGYTF. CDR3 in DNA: TGTGCCTGGACGGTGGACAGGGGGCTGGGCTACACCTTC. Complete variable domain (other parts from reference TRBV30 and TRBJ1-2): SQTIHQWPATLVQPVGSPLSLECTVEGTSNPNLYWYRQAAGRGLQLLFYSVGIGQISSEVPQNLSASRPQDRQFILSSKKLLLSDSGFYLCAWTVDRGLGYTFGSGTRLTVV.